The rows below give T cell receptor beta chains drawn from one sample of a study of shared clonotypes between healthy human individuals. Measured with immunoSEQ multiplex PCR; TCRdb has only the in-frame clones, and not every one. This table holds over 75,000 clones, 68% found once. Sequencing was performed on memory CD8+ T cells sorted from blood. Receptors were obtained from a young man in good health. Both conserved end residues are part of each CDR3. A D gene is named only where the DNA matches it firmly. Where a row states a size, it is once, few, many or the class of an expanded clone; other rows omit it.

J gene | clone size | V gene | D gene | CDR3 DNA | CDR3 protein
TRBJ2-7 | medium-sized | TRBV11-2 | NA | TGTGCCAGCAGCTTAGTTGGGGGAGAATACGAGCAGTACTTC | CASSLVGGEYEQYF
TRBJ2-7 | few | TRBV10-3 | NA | TGTGCCATCAGTGTGGTCAGCTACGAGCAGTACTTC | CAISVVSYEQYF
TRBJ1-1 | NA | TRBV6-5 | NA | TGTGCCAGCAGAACGACGGGGGGCTTTGAAGCTTTCTTT | CASRTTGGFEAFF
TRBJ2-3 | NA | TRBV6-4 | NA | TGTGCCAGCAGTGAATCGACACCGGCCCACACAGATACGCAGTATTTT | CASSESTPAHTDTQYF
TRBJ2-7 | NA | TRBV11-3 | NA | TGTGCCAGCAGCTCTAATGTCCCCAGCTCGGGCTCCTACGAGCAGTACTTC | CASSSNVPSSGSYEQYF
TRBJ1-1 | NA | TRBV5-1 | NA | TGCGCCAGCAGCCCGGGGGGGGCGAGGGCTGAAGCTTTCTTT | CASSPGGARAEAFF
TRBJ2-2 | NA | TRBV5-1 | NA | TGCGCCAGCAGTCAACTCGGGGCGGGGAACACCGGGGAGCTGTTTTTT | CASSQLGAGNTGELFF
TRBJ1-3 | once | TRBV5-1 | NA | TGCGCCAGCGGCTCTGGAAACACCATATATTTT | CASGSGNTIYF
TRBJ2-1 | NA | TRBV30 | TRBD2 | TGTGCCTGGACACCCTTTGCGGGAGGGCCTGTAGATGAGCAGTTCTTC | CAWTPFAGGPVDEQFF
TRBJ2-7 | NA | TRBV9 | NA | TGTGCCAGCAGCGTTTCCGACGGAAAAACCTACGAGCAGTACTTC | CASSVSDGKTYEQYF
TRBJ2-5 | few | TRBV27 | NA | TGTGCCAGCAGTTTACGTCAGGACCAGAGGGAGACCCAGTACTTC | CASSLRQDQRETQYF
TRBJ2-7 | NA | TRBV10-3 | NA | TGTGCCAATACCAATCTCCAGGGGGGTGAGCAGTACTTC | CANTNLQGGEQYF
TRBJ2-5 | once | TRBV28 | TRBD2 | TGTGCCAGCAGTTTTTCGACTAGCGGGAGTGAGACCCAGTACTTC | CASSFSTSGSETQYF
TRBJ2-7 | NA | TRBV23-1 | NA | TGCGCCAGCAGCCCTGGGGGTGGGGTCGAGCAGTACTTC | CASSPGGGVEQYF
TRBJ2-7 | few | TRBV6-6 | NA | TGTGCCAGCAGTTACTCGATCTCCTACGAGCAGTACTTC | CASSYSISYEQYF
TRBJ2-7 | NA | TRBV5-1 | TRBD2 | TGCGCCAGCAGCTTGAGTATAGCGGGAGGGTCCCCCTACGAGCAGTACTTC | CASSLSIAGGSPYEQYF
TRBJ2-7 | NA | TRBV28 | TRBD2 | TGTGCCAGCAGTTTAGGGTTCGGGACTAGCGGGAGGAGCTCCTACGAGCAGTACTTC | CASSLGFGTSGRSSYEQYF
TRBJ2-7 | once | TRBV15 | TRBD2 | TGTGCCACCAGCGGGTTGACTAGCGGGAGTGTATACGAGCAGTACTTC | CATSGLTSGSVYEQYF
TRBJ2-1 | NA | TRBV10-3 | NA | TGTGCCATCAGTGAGAAGGTATTAGGAATCTCCTACAATGAGCAGTTCTTC | CAISEKVLGISYNEQFF
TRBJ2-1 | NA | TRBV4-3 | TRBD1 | TGCGCCAGCAGCCAAGATCGGACAGGGAGGAATGAGCAGTTCTTC | CASSQDRTGRNEQFF
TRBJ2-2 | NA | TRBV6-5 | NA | TGTGCCAGCAGTTACGAAGAGACTAGGGGAACCGGGGAGCTGTTTTTT | CASSYEETRGTGELFF
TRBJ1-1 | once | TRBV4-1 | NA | TGCGCCAGCAGCCACTGGGGCAGACGAAGGGTGAACACTGAAGCTTTCTTT | CASSHWGRRRVNTEAFF
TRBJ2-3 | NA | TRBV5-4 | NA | TGTGCCAGCAGCCAGCGAAATTTTTTCACAGATACGCAGTATTTT | CASSQRNFFTDTQYF
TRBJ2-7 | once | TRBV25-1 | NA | TGTGCCAGCAGTGACTCCTACGAGCAGTACTTC | CASSDSYEQYF
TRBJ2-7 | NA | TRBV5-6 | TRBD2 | TGTGCCAGCAGCTTCCTAGCGGGAAGCTCCTACGAGCAGTACTTC | CASSFLAGSSYEQYF
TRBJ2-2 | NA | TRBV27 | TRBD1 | TGTGCCAGCAGTTGGTTAGGGGACAGATACTACCTCACCGGGGAGCTGTTTTTT | CASSWLGDRYYLTGELFF
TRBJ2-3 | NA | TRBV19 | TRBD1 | TGTGCCAGTAGTATGGGACAGGGGGACACAGATACGCAGTATTTT | CASSMGQGDTDTQYF
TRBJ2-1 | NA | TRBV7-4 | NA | TGTGCCAGCAGCCTACTGGGTCAGAATGAGCAGTTCTTC | CASSLLGQNEQFF
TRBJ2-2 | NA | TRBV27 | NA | TGTGCCAGCAGTTTATGGGGGAACGCCGGGGAGCTGTTTTTT | CASSLWGNAGELFF
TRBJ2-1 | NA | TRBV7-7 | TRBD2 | TGTGCTAGCAGCTTAGCGGCGGGAGTGGGTAGCGAGCAGTTCTTC | CASSLAAGVGSEQFF
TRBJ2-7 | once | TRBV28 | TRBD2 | TGTGCCAGCAGTACGGGACTATACTCCTACGAGCAGTACTTC | CASSTGLYSYEQYF
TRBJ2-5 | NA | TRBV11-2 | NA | TGTGCCAGCAGCTTAGGTGGGGGTCCCCAAGAGACCCAGTACTTC | CASSLGGGPQETQYF
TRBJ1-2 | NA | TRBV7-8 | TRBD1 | TGTGCCAGCAGCTTGGGACAGGGCCCCCTAAATTATGGCTACACCTTC | CASSLGQGPLNYGYTF
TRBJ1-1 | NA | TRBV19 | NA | TGTGCCAGTAGTATTCCAGGACTGGGAACTGAAGCTTTCTTT | CASSIPGLGTEAFF
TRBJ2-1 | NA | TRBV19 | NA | TGTGCCAGTAGTAGGGCGGGGAGTAGGTCCTACAATGAGCAGTTCTTC | CASSRAGSRSYNEQFF
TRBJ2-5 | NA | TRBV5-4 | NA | TGTGCCAGCAGCTCACGTTCGGACATCCAAGAGACCCAGTACTTC | CASSSRSDIQETQYF
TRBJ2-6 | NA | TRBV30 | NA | TGTGCCTGGAGTCTGGACTCTGGGGCCAACGTCCTGACTTTC | CAWSLDSGANVLTF
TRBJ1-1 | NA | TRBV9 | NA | TGTGCCAGCAGCCCCCAGACAGGCTGGGCCACTGAAGCTTTCTTT | CASSPQTGWATEAFF
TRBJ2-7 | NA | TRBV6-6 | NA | TGTGCCAGCAGTACCTCTTACGAGCAGTACTTC | CASSTSYEQYF
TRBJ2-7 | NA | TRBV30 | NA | TGTGCCTGGAGTAATATAGCGGAAACCACCTACGAGCAGTACTTC | CAWSNIAETTYEQYF
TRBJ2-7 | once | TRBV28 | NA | TGTGCCAGCAGTTTTGGGGGTTCCTACGAGCAGTACTTC | CASSFGGSYEQYF